This T cell receptor beta chain stems from a study of OX40 agonist ivuxolimab in advanced cancers. V was pared by 9 bases and J by 8 bases, with 6 bases between. Germline values: CDR1 MNHNY, CDR2 SVGAGI (reference sequence). CDR3 length: 9 amino acids. This table comes from immunoSEQ multiplex PCR, and its TCRdb copy is limited to in-frame clones, with some not included. The data show about 42,000 clones, about 82% seen once. Sequencing was performed on CD4+ or CD8+ T cells sorted from blood, taken in a trial of the OX40 agonist ivuxolimab. The TCR was taken from an adult with an advanced solid tumor such as melanoma, head and neck, liver or kidney cancer. The gene calls are TRBV6-6 and TRBJ2-3; D unresolved. CDR3 sequence (DNA): TGTGCCAGGAGAGGTACGCAGTATTTT. Protein sequence: CARRGTQYF.